This T cell receptor beta chain was profiled in a study of regulatory T cells in long-lasting Graves disease. Study-level results: Persistent-disease Graves' patients showed less TCR diversity than new cases.

CDR1 is SGHTA and CDR2 is FQGTGA in the germline V gene. This CDR3 spans 12 amino acids. V lost 5 bases, J lost 11 bases, and 10 bases lay in between. This clonotype was seen ten or more times. As yet, its antigen is unknown. Arm-PCR of CDR3 regions and iRepertoire HTBI primers were the basis on which TCR beta libraries were built. TCRdb processed the multiplex PCR reads anew with MiXCR; each CDR3 protein has one entry. The sample lists about 460,000 distinct CDR3 sequences, roughly 15% occurring once. Documented time point: newly diagnosed GD, antithyroid drugs for less than 3 months. PBMC RNA was the source of the TCR library. These data are also associated with another study on T cells in Graves' hyperthyroidism and ophthalmopathy.

This TCR was sampled from a woman aged 50 to 60 with Graves disease. This material consisted of peripheral blood mononuclear cells (PBMCs), taken at new diagnosis, from a patient treated with antithyroid drugs. The J gene is TRBJ1-6, the V gene TRBV7-3, with D hard to call. The CDR3 bases are TGTGCCAGCAGCCACCCCGGGGCACCCCTCCACTTT. Amino acids: CASSHPGAPLHF.